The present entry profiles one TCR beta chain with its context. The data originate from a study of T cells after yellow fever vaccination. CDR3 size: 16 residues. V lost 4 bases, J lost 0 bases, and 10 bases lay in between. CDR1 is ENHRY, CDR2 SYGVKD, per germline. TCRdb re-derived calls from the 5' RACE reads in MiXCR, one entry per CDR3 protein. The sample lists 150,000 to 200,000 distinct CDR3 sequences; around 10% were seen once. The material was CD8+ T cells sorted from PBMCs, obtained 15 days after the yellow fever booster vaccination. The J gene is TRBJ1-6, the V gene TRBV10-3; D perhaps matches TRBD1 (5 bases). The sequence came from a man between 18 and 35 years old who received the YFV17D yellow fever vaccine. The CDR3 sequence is CAISGQLNSYNSPLHF. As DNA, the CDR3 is TGTGCCATCAGTGGACAGCTTAACTCCTATAATTCACCCCTCCACTTT.